The source of this T cell receptor beta chain is a study of STAT5B mutations in CD4+ large granular lymphocyte leukemia. The protocol was immunoSEQ multiplex PCR, while the TCRdb copy is restricted to in-frame clones and leaves out a portion. The profile covers approximately 41,000 clones, with 65% to 90% appearing a single time and less than 1.5% taken by the ten largest. Source material: CD4+ T cells from blood buffy coats. The sequence came from a human donor in good health.

CDR3 region: CASSLRDGHSGANVLTF. The DNA for the CDR3 is TGCGCCAGCAGCTTGAGGGACGGACACTCTGGGGCCAACGTCCTGACTTTC. The chain couples TRBV5-1 to TRBJ2-6; perhaps D is TRBD1 or TRBD2 (5 bases each). Germline V CDR1 and CDR2: SGHRS, YFSETQ. Deletions cut 1 base from V and 0 bases from J, with 11 bases between. The CDR3 runs 17 residues.